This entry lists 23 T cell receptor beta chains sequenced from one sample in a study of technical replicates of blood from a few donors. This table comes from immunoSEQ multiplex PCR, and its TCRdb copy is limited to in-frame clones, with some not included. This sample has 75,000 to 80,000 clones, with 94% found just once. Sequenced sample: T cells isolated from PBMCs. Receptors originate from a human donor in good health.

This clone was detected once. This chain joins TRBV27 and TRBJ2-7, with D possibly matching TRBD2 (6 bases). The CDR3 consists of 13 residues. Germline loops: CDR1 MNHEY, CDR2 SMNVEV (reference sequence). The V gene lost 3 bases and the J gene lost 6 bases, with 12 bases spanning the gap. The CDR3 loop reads CASSFGGMGEQYF. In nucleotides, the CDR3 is TGTGCCAGCAGTTTCGGAGGGATGGGCGAGCAGTACTTC.

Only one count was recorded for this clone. The CDR3 DNA sequence: TGTGCCAGCAGGAGGGGGTCTTTCACAGATACGCAGTATTTT. This sequence encodes CASRRGSFTDTQYF. The gene calls are TRBV6-5 and TRBJ2-3, with a weak D call TRBD1 (6 bases). The CDR3 runs 14 residues. Trimming removed 6 bases at V and 2 bases at J, with 12 bases between. CDR1 and CDR2 (germline): MNHEY, SVGAGI.

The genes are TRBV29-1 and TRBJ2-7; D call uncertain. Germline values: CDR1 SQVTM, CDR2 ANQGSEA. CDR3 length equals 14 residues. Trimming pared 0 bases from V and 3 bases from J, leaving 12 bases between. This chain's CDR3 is CSVEDRGGIYEQYF. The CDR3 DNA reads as TGCAGCGTTGAAGATCGTGGCGGTATCTACGAGCAGTACTTC.

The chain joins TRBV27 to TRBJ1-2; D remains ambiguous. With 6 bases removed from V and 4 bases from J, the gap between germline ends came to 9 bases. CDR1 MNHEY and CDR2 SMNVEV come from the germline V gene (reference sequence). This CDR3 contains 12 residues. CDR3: CASRLGSYGYTF. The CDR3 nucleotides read TGTGCCAGCAGGCTGGGGAGCTATGGCTACACCTTC.

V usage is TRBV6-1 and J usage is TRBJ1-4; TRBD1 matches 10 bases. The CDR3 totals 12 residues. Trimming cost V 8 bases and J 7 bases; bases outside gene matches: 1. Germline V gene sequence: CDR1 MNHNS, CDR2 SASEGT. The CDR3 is CASGTGVEKLFF. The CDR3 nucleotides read TGTGCCAGCGGGACAGGGGTTGAAAAACTGTTTTTT.

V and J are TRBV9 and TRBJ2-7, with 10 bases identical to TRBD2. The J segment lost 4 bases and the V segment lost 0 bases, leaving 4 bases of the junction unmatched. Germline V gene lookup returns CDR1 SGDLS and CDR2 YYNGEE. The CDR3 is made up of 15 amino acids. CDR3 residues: CASSVGAGGIYEQYF. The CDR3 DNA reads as TGTGCCAGCAGCGTAGGAGCGGGAGGGATTTACGAGCAGTACTTC.

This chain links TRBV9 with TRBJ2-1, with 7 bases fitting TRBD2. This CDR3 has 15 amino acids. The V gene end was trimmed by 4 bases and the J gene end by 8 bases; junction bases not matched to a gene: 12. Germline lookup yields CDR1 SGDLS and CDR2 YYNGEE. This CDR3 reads CASSSSGLVGDEQFF. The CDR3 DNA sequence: TGTGCCAGCAGCTCCTCAGGACTAGTCGGCGATGAGCAGTTCTTC.

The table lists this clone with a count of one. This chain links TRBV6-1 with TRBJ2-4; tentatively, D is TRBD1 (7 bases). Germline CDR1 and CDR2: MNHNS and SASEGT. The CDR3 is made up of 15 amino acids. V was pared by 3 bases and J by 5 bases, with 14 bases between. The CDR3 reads CASSEDYRGENIQYF. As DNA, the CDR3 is TGTGCCAGCAGTGAGGACTACAGGGGAGAAAACATTCAGTACTTC.

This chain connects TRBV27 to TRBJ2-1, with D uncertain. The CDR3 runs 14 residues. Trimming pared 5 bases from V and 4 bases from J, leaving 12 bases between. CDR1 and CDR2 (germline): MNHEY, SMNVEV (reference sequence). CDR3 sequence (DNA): TGTGCCAGCAGTCGATTTACAAGTTACAATGAGCAGTTCTTC. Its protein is CASSRFTSYNEQFF.

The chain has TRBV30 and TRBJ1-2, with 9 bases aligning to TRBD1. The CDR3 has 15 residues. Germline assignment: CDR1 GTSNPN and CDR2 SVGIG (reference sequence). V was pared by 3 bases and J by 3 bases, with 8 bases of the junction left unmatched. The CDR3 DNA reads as TGTGCCTGGAGAACCGGGACAGGGCTTCACTATGGCTACACCTTC. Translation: CAWRTGTGLHYGYTF.

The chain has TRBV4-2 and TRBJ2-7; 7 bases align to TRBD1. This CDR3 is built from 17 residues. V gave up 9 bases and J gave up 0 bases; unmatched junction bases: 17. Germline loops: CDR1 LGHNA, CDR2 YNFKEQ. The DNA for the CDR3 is TGTGCCAGTCGGATGGGCATCGGACAGGAGAGCTCCTACGAGCAGTACTTC. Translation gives CASRMGIGQESSYEQYF.

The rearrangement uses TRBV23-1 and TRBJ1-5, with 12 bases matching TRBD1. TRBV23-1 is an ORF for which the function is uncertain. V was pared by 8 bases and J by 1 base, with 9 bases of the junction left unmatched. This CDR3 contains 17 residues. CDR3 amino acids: CASSGQGAGGSNQPQHF. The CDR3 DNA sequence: TGCGCCAGCTCGGGACAGGGGGCCGGTGGAAGCAATCAGCCCCAGCATTTT.

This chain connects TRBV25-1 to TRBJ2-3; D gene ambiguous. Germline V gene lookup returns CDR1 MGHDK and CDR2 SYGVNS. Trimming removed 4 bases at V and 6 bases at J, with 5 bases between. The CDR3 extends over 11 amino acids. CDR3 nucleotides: TGTGCCAGCAGTGCCTTGGATACGCAGTATTTT. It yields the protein CASSALDTQYF.

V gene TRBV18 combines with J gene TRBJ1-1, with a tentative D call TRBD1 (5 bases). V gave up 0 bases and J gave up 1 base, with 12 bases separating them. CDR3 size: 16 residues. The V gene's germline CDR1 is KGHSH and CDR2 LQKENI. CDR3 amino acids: CASSPPVSQGNTEAFF. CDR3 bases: TGTGCCAGCTCACCACCTGTCTCGCAGGGGAACACTGAAGCTTTCTTT.

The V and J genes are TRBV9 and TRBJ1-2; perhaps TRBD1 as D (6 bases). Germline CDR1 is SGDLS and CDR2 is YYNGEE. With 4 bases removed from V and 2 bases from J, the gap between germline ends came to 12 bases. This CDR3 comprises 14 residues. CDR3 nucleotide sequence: TGTGCCAGCAGCCCTCAGGGACAAAACTATGGCTACACCTTC. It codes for CASSPQGQNYGYTF.

CDR3 in amino acids: CASSLDPARNEQFF. CDR3 nucleotide sequence: TGTGCCAGCAGCTTAGATCCAGCTAGGAATGAGCAGTTCTTC. The chain is built from TRBV11-3 and TRBJ2-1; D unresolved. The germline gives CDR1 SGHNT, CDR2 YENEEA. V dropped 0 bases and J dropped 7 bases, with 10 bases sitting between them. The CDR3 has 14 residues.

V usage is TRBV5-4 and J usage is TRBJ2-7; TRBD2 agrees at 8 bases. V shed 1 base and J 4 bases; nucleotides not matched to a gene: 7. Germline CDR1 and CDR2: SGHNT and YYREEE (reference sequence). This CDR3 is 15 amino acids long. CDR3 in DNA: TGTGCCAGCAGCTTGTCGAGCGGGAGCGCATACGAGCAGTACTTC. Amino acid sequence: CASSLSSGSAYEQYF.

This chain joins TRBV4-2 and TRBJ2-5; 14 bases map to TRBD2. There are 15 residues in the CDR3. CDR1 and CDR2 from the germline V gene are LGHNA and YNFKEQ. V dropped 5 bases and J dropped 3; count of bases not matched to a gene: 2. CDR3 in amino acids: CASSSTSGREETQYF. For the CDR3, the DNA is TGTGCCAGCAGCTCGACTAGCGGGAGGGAAGAGACCCAGTACTTC.

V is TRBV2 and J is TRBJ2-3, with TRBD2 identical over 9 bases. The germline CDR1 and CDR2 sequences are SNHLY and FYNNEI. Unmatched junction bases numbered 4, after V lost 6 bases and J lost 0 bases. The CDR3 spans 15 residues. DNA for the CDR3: TGTGCCAGCAGAGCTACTAGCGGGAGCACAGATACGCAGTATTTT. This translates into CASRATSGSTDTQYF.

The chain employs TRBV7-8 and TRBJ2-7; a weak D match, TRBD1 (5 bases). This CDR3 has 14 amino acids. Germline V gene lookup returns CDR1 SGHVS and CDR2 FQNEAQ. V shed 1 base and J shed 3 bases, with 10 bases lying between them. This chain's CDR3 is CASSLVQVYYEQYF. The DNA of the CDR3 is TGTGCCAGCAGCTTAGTACAGGTCTACTACGAGCAGTACTTC.

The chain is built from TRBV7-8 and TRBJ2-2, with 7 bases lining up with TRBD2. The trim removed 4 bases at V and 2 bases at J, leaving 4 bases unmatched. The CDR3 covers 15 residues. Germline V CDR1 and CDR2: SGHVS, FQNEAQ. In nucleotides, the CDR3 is TGTGCCAGCAGCTGGAAGCGGGGTAACACCGGGGAGCTGTTTTTT. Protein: CASSWKRGNTGELFF.

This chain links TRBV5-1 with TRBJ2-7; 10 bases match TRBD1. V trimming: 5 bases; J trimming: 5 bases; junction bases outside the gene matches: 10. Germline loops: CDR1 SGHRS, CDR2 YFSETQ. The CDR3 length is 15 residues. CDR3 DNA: TGCGCCAGCAGTCAAACCGGGACAGGGGTTCACGAGCAGTACTTC. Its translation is CASSQTGTGVHEQYF.

CDR3 coding DNA: TGTGCCACCAGGGGGGGGGTGGACACCGGGGAGCTGTTTTTT. Protein: CATRGGVDTGELFF. The rearrangement uses TRBV15 and TRBJ2-2, with TRBD2 matching 7 bases. CDR3 length: 14 residues. Looked up from germline, CDR1 is LNHNV and CDR2 is YYDKDF (reference sequence). With V trimmed by 6 bases and J by 3 bases, 4 bases remained unmatched.